The 6 T cell receptor beta chains below all came from one sample that was sequenced in a study of blood T cells in healthy people across ages. Together with a sample-barcoded 5' primer, a J-beta primer mix was included in a second PCR lasting about 7 to 11 cycles. TCRdb itself ran the 5' RACE reads through MiXCR, one entry per CDR3 protein. This table holds about 1.4 million distinct CDR3 sequences, 59% found once. The source material was blood. Every receptor here comes from a man younger than 35 in good health.

This clonotype was found a few times. V is TRBV11-2 and J is TRBJ1-2, with a tentative D call TRBD1 (6 bases). Trimming removed 1 base from V and 4 bases from J, with 16 bases in between. CDR1 and CDR2 (germline): SGHAT, FQNNGV. This CDR3 region has 16 residues. The DNA for the CDR3 is TGTGCCAGCAGCTTAGTGAGGGACACTGGCATCTATGGCTACACCTTC. Protein sequence: CASSLVRDTGIYGYTF.

In nucleotides, the CDR3 is TGTGCCAGCAGCGTGGGGACAGGGGGCGCCTACGAGCAGTACTTC. This codes for CASSVGTGGAYEQYF. The V gene is TRBV21-1, the J gene TRBJ2-4; the table's TRBD1 call for D was not verified on the DNA. The DNA matches TRBJ2-7 better at its end, which makes the J call doubtful. TRBV21-1 is designated a pseudogene. The CDR3 sequence is 15 residues long.

V is TRBV20-1 and J is TRBJ1-1; D unclear. The CDR3 is made up of 14 amino acids. Germline CDR1 DFQATT, CDR2 SNEGSKA (reference sequence). V lost 3 bases and J 0 bases, leaving 11 bases between the germline ends. CDR3 residues: CSASGQFMNTEAFF. CDR3 coding DNA: TGCAGTGCTAGCGGGCAGTTCATGAACACTGAAGCTTTCTTT.

The chain joins TRBV4-1 to TRBJ2-1; possibly TRBD2 for D (6 bases). The CDR3 runs to 14 residues. CDR1 MGHRA and CDR2 YSYEKL come from the germline V gene. Trimming pared 4 bases from V and 4 bases from J, leaving 11 bases between. The CDR3 reads CASSPHGGYNEQFF. Here the CDR3 DNA reads TGCGCCAGCAGCCCCCACGGGGGATACAATGAGCAGTTCTTC.

The gene calls are TRBV5-1 and TRBJ1-1; the D gene is possibly TRBD1 (5 bases). The CDR3 has 12 amino acids. The germline V gene has CDR1 SGHRS and CDR2 YFSETQ. Trimming took off 4 bases at V and 8 bases at J, with 12 bases between the two ends. The CDR3 nucleotides are TGCGCCAGCAGCCCGGGACCGATAGAAGCTTTCTTT. Protein sequence: CASSPGPIEAFF.

This clonotype was seen only a few times. This rearrangement joins TRBV27 to TRBJ1-5, with 7 nucleotides matching TRBD1. Germline V lookup: CDR1 MNHEY, CDR2 SMNVEV (reference sequence). Trimming removed 7 bases from V and 2 bases from J; junction bases left unmatched: 5. CDR3 length: 14 amino acids. The CDR3 DNA reads TGTGCCAGCACCCCAGGGGGTCGCAATCAGCCCCAGCATTTT. Translated, it gives CASTPGGRNQPQHF.